These T cell receptor beta chains were read from a single sample in a study of CD8 T cells in ankylosing spondylitis. TCRdb called the 5' RACE reads again in MiXCR, with one record for every CDR3 protein. The sample contains about 150,000 distinct CDR3 sequences, about an eighth of which appear only once. Specimen: blood, either unsorted or a sorted T cell fraction (not recorded which). These TCRs come from a female donor with ankylosing spondylitis or in good health (not recorded which). Each CDR3 is given without its conserved first and last residue.

13,TRBV10-3,AISESGVETGELF
13,TRBV5-1,ASNSSLNSPYEQY
14,TRBV5-1,ASSPSQTGLNTEAF
13,TRBV5-1,ASSPLDRGNSPLH
13,TRBV9,ASSVDRGGQETQY
13,TRBV7-8,ASSLGLESSYEQY
15,TRBV11-2,ASSSRRGGTSNQPQH
12,TRBV27,ASSFVVVGGELF
13,TRBV7-2,ASSFNRGMNTEAF
11,TRBV6-1,ASSEIRARHQH
12,TRBV28,ASSTIGRYNEQF
12,TRBV12-3/TRBV12-4,ASGTGTGTFGAF
12,TRBV5-1,ASSPDRVSSPLH
13,TRBV7-9,ASSFRGQPLDTQY
13,TRBV2,ASSDNNVLSYGYT
14,TRBV5-1,ASSLDSSGSLVEQY
10,TRBV28,ASAGSTDTQY
11,TRBV29-1,SGATQAGNEQF
15,TRBV3-1,ASCQEGLAGRYNEQF
13,TRBV7-9,ASSLTSGGTDTQY
13,TRBV20-1,SAPPGGATSNEQF
10,TRBV29-1,SVVAGSETQY
8,TRBV2,ASRQEEQY
13,TRBV14,ASSQAGLPAYEQY
10,TRBV29-1,SVRTGTLSQY
12,TRBV6-6,ASSYSGRGNEQF
14,TRBV5-1,ASSRAGGQGTGELF
10,TRBV7-9,ASSPTDYGYT
12,TRBV7-9,ASSSGHLSYEQY
9,TRBV6-6,TSSYSWAKT
10,TRBV15,ATSRQVDTQY
13,TRBV5-1,ASSFGQGLIGELF
11,TRBV19,ASNQQGGQPQH
14,TRBV24-1,ATSEAGLSGSDTQY
11,TRBV7-8,ASSLERSDTQY
13,TRBV2,ASSETSGSTDTQY
13,TRBV6-2/TRBV6-3,ASSWGTSGTGELF
11,TRBV20-1,SARVHYQETQY
12,TRBV20-1,SARDPTGRYEQY
17,TRBV20-1,SARDRWTSGSSRTGELF
13,TRBV7-7,ASSSGQGAYNEQF
11,TRBV6-2/TRBV6-3,ASIKGDSYEQY
13,TRBV14,ASSHRPGTSPEQY
11,TRBV20-1,SAVGQPYNEQF
13,TRBV5-1,ASSRDNLNTGELF
14,TRBV21-1,ASILAGGRCLNEQF
11,TRBV6-2/TRBV6-3,ASSYVQFGEQY
11,TRBV28,ASRTSGSDEQY
10,TRBV10-3,AISESRDEQY
12,TRBV5-6,ASSAGTNPYEQY
12,TRBV6-1,ASSDRKTEQPQH
12,TRBV20-1,SAQSRHGNTEAF
15,TRBV23-1,ASSHLRCHFPLGMAF
11,TRBV19,ASLEGGDTEAF
14,TRBV18,ASSPPGTSSTDTQY
13,TRBV6-5,ASSYRGSEPDTQY
12,TRBV5-5,ASSLDRMAGELF